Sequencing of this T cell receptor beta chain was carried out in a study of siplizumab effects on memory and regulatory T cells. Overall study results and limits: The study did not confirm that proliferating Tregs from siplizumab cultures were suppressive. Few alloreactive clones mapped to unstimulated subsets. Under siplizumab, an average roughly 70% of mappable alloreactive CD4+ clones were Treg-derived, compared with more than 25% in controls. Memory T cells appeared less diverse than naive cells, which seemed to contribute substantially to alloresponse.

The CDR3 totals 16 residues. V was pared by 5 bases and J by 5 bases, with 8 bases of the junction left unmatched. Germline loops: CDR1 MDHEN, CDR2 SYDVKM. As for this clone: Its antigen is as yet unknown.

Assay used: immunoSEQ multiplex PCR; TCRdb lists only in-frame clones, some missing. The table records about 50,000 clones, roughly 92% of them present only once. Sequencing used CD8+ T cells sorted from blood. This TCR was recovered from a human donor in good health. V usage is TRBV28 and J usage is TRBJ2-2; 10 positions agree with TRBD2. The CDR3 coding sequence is TGTGCCAGCAGTAAAAGCGGGAGGGCGCGGACCGGGGAGCTGTTTTTT. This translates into CASSKSGRARTGELFF.